A selection of T cell receptor beta chains follows, all from one sample in a study of blood T cell repertoires in COVID-19. The table came from immunoSEQ multiplex PCR; TCRdb's copy has only in-frame clones and leaves some out. This table holds 120,000 or so clones, 75% to 85% found once. The material sequenced was peripheral blood. The source is a woman aged 45-65 years with acute or convalescent COVID-19. Both conserved end residues are part of each CDR3. A D gene is named only where the DNA matches it firmly.

D: .
J: TRBJ2-1
V: TRBV5-1
CDR3: CASSLSGRGVGFEFF

D: .
J: TRBJ2-1
V: TRBV27
CDR3: CASSRAGSPGNEQFF

D: .
J: TRBJ1-2
V: TRBV9
CDR3: CASSQEDGGYTF

D: TRBD1
J: TRBJ1-2
V: TRBV27
CDR3: CASSVSAGGAAYGYTF

D: .
J: TRBJ2-3
V: TRBV27
CDR3: CASSSYGVEPLYTQYF

D: TRBD1
J: TRBJ2-7
V: TRBV7-9
CDR3: CASSSPTYRGAANEQYF

D: .
J: TRBJ1-1
V: TRBV3-1/TRBV3-2
CDR3: CASSLGNRDTEAFF

D: .
J: TRBJ2-1
V: TRBV28
CDR3: CASSLDSYNEQFF

D: .
J: TRBJ2-1
V: TRBV5-1
CDR3: CASRPQGSSSYNEQFF

D: .
J: TRBJ1-2
V: TRBV3-1/TRBV3-2
CDR3: CASSQADSYYGYTF

D: .
J: TRBJ2-7
V: TRBV18
CDR3: CASSPRKTSTYEQYF

D: .
J: TRBJ1-1
V: TRBV10-3
CDR3: CAISSGVNTEAFF

D: .
J: TRBJ1-4
V: TRBV11-2
CDR3: CASRRQSNEKLFF

D: .
J: TRBJ2-2
V: TRBV5-4
CDR3: CASSLERTSNTGELFF

D: .
J: TRBJ2-2
V: TRBV4-1
CDR3: CASSQGSWSGGELFF

D: .
J: TRBJ2-2
V: TRBV29-1
CDR3: CSVGGGWNTGELFF

D: TRBD1
J: TRBJ1-1
V: TRBV3-1/TRBV3-2
CDR3: CASSPTGTGSFWNTEAFF

D: .
J: TRBJ2-4
V: TRBV28
CDR3: CASSFSGAKNIQYF

D: TRBD2
J: TRBJ2-3
V: TRBV19
CDR3: CASSTREGLAGATDTQYF

D: .
J: TRBJ2-1
V: TRBV27
CDR3: CASKRTTSYNEQFF

D: .
J: TRBJ2-1
V: TRBV20-1
CDR3: CSAVDYSEQFF

D: .
J: TRBJ1-6
V: TRBV3-1/TRBV3-2
CDR3: CASSQRELTSPLHF

D: .
J: TRBJ1-6
V: TRBV11-2
CDR3: CASSFWVRRDNSPLHF

D: TRBD1
J: TRBJ1-2
V: TRBV25-1
CDR3: CASSYTGTALYTF

D: .
J: TRBJ2-3
V: TRBV2
CDR3: CASMAGGTDTQYF

D: .
J: TRBJ1-5
V: TRBV19
CDR3: CASSAYFSNQPQHF